Sequencing of this T cell receptor (beta chain) was carried out in a study of blood T cell repertoires in COVID-19. Clones were read by immunoSEQ multiplex PCR, and TCRdb kept only the in-frame ones, dropping some. Among roughly 290,000 clones listed, roughly 89% were seen once. This clone was seen a handful of times. The clonotype originates from a woman aged 40 to 50 who had recovered from COVID-19. What was sequenced was PBMCs or T cells enriched from blood (not recorded which).

CDR3: CASSQGARSYTF. The CDR3 DNA is TGCGCCAGCAGCCAGGGGGCACGGAGCTACACCTTC. The V and J genes are TRBV4-1 and TRBJ1-2; tentatively, D is TRBD1 (6 bases). V dropped 3 bases and J dropped 9 bases, with 11 bases sitting between them. Germline V gene data show CDR1 as MGHRA and CDR2 as YSYEKL. CDR3 length equals 12 residues.